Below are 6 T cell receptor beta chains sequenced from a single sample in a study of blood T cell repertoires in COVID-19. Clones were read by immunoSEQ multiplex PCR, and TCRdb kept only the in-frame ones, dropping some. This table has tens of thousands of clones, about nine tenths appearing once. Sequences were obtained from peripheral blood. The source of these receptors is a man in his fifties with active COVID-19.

This chain's CDR3 is CASSPDRDNQPQHF. Here the CDR3 DNA reads TGTGCCAGCTCACCCGACAGGGACAATCAGCCCCAGCATTTT. The chain employs TRBV18 and TRBJ1-5, with 7 nucleotides matching TRBD1. The germline gives CDR1 KGHSH, CDR2 LQKENI. V lost 3 bases to trimming and J lost 3 bases; unmatched junction nucleotides: 2. The CDR3 sequence is 14 residues long.

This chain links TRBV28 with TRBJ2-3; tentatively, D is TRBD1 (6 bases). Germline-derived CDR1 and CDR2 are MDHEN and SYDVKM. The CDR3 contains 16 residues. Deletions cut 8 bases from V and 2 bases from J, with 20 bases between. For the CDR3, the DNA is TGTGCCAGCCTTACGAAACCTGGGGGCCCCACAGATACGCAGTATTTT. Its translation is CASLTKPGGPTDTQYF.

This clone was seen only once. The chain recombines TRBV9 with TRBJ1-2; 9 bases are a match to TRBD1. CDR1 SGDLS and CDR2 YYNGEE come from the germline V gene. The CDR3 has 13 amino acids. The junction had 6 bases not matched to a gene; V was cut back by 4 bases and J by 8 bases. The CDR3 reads CASSPPGTGGYTF. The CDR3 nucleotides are TGTGCCAGCAGCCCGCCCGGGACAGGGGGCTACACCTTC.

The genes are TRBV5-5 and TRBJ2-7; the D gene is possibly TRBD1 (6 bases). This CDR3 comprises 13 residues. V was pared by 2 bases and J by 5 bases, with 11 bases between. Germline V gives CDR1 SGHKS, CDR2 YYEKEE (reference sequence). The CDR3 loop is CASSLQGSNEQYF. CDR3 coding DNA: TGTGCCAGCAGCTTACAGGGTTCCAACGAGCAGTACTTC. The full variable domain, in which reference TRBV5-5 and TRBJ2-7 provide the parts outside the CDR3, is DAGVTQSPTHLIKTRGQQVTLRCSPISGHKSVSWYQQVLGQGPQFIFQYYEKEERGRGNFPDRFSARQFPNYSSELNVNALLLGDSALYLCASSLQGSNEQYFGPGTRLTVT.

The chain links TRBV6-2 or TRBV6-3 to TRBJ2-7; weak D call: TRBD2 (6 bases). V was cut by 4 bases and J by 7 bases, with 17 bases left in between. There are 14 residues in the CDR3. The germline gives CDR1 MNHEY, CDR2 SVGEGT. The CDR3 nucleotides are TGTGCCAGCAGTTCGGTCCTTTCGGGGGATGAGCAGTACTTC. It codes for CASSSVLSGDEQYF.

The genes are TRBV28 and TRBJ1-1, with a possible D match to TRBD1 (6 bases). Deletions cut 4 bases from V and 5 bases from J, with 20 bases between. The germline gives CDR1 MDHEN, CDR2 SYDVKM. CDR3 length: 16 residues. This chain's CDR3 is CASSWVKRGWYTEAFF. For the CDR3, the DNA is TGTGCCAGCAGTTGGGTTAAGAGGGGGTGGTATACTGAAGCTTTCTTT.